Listed below are T cell receptor beta chains from one sample, sequenced in a study of OX40 agonist ivuxolimab in advanced cancers. Only in-frame clones appear in the TCRdb table, and some are missing; sequencing was by immunoSEQ multiplex PCR. The profile shows 55,000 to 80,000 clones, about 81% of them singletons. The sequenced sample was CD4+ or CD8+ T cells sorted from blood, obtained in a trial of the OX40 agonist ivuxolimab. The receptor source for this set is an adult with an advanced solid tumor such as melanoma, head and neck, liver or kidney cancer. Each CDR3 is given without its conserved first and last residue. The D gene is left open where the match is weak.

. TRBJ2-7 12 TRBV18 ASSPPRQYYEQY
. TRBJ2-4 18 TRBV4-2 ASSQDPKAPGGGAKNIQY
. TRBJ2-7 8 TRBV7-2 ASGLNEQY
TRBD1 TRBJ1-5 14 TRBV19 ASRLGTGNSNQPQH
. TRBJ1-2 14 TRBV27 ASSSLGGQGNYGYT
. TRBJ2-5 12 TRBV11-2 ASSLSSDQETQY
. TRBJ1-6 13 TRBV7-9 ASSLSGGYNSPLH
. TRBJ1-5 11 TRBV7-6 ASSPPGNQPQH
TRBD2 TRBJ2-1 17 TRBV9 ASSGGLAGGLWSYNEQF
TRBD2 TRBJ2-2 15 TRBV27 ASSSWGSGGAHGELF
. TRBJ2-6 16 TRBV30 AWSAQQFGSLRANVLT
. TRBJ1-6 14 TRBV4-3 ASSQGRANNNSPLH
TRBD1 TRBJ1-2 12 TRBV7-2 ASRPPTGSYGYT
. TRBJ2-6 19 TRBV30 AWSVQRTAQTFLPGANVLT
. TRBJ1-5 12 TRBV18 ASSQGVDNQPQH
TRBD1 TRBJ2-7 11 TRBV18 ASSRETGGKQY
. TRBJ2-1 14 TRBV19 ASSIDGGARFFEQF
TRBD1 TRBJ2-5 13 TRBV5-1 ASSFQGQLQETQY
TRBD2 TRBJ2-7 14 TRBV7-2 ASSRTSGRVLYEQY
. TRBJ2-7 12 TRBV6-5 ASSYFEGSYEQY
. TRBJ2-7 9 TRBV10-2 ASEGGREQY
TRBD1 TRBJ1-3 16 TRBV7-6 ASSVGQGRLSPGNTIY
TRBD2 TRBJ2-7 11 TRBV14 ASSRLAYYEQY
. TRBJ2-7 13 TRBV6-1 ASSVYSLGNYEQY
. TRBJ1-2 14 TRBV7-9 ASSKAGAGYVDGYT
. TRBJ2-7 10 TRBV21-1 ARRGLRYEQY
TRBD1 TRBJ2-7 13 TRBV4-3 ASSHLQGGFYEQY
. TRBJ2-1 10 TRBV7-2 ASSSLGLDQF
TRBD1 TRBJ1-2 13 TRBV5-1 ASSVGQGRAYGYT
. TRBJ2-2 16 TRBV7-2 ASSLAQGPLANTGELF
. TRBJ1-3 14 TRBV9 ASSVEQPNSGNTIY
. TRBJ2-5 12 TRBV7-8 ASSLGHPQETQY
. TRBJ1-3 9 TRBV20-1 SAAPGNTIY
. TRBJ2-5 13 TRBV12-5 ASGLGIGNQETQY